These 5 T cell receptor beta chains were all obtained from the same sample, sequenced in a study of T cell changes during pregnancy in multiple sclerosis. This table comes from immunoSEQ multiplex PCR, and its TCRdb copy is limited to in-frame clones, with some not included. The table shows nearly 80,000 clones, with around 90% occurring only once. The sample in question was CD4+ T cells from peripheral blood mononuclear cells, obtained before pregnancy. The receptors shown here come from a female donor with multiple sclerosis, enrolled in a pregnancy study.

CDR3 sequence (DNA): TGCAGCGTTGGTCGGGGGGGAAATTCCTACGAGCAGTACTTC. This translates into CSVGRGGNSYEQYF. V and J are TRBV29-1 and TRBJ2-7; TRBD2 aligns across 8 bases. Unmatched junction bases numbered 6, after V lost 4 bases and J lost 1 base. Germline CDR1 is SQVTM and CDR2 is ANQGSEA. This CDR3 spans 14 amino acids.

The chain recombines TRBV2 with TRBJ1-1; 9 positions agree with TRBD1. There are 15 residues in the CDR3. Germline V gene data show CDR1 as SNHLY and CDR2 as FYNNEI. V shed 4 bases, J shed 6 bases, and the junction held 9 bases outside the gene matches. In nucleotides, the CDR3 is TGTGCCAGCAGTGGATTGGGGACAGGGCGGTCTGAAGCTTTCTTT. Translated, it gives CASSGLGTGRSEAFF. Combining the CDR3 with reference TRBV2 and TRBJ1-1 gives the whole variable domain EPEVTQTPSHQVTQMGQEVILRCVPISNHLYFYWYRQILGQKVEFLVSFYNNEISEKSEIFDDQFSVERPDGSNFTLKIRSTKLEDSAMYFCASSGLGTGRSEAFFGQGTRLTVV.

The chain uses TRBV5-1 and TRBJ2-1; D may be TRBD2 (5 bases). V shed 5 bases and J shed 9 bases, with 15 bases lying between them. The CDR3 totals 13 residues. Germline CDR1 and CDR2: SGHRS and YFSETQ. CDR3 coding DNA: TGCGCCAGCAGTAGGAGGTCTGAGGGTGAGCAGTTCTTC. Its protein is CASSRRSEGEQFF. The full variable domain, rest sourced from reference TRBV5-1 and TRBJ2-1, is KAGVTQTPRYLIKTRGQQVTLSCSPISGHRSVSWYQQTPGQGLQFLFEYFSETQRNKGNFPGRFSGRQFSNSRSEMNVSTLELGDSALYLCASSRRSEGEQFFGPGTRLTVL.

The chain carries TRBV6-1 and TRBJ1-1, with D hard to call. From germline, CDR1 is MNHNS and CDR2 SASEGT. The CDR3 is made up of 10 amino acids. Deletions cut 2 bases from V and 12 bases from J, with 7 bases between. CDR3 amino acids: CASSELRSFF. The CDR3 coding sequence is TGTGCCAGCAGTGAACTTCGTTCTTTCTTT.

The CDR3 DNA is TGTGCCAGCAGCATAACCGGGACTAGCGGGAGGGCCTCCGGGGAGCAGTTCTTC. Amino acid sequence: CASSITGTSGRASGEQFF. The gene calls are TRBV9 and TRBJ2-1, with TRBD2 matching over 16 bases. Germline lookup yields CDR1 SGDLS and CDR2 YYNGEE. This CDR3 has 18 residues. The ends lost 4 bases at V and 10 bases at J; junction bases unmatched: 14.